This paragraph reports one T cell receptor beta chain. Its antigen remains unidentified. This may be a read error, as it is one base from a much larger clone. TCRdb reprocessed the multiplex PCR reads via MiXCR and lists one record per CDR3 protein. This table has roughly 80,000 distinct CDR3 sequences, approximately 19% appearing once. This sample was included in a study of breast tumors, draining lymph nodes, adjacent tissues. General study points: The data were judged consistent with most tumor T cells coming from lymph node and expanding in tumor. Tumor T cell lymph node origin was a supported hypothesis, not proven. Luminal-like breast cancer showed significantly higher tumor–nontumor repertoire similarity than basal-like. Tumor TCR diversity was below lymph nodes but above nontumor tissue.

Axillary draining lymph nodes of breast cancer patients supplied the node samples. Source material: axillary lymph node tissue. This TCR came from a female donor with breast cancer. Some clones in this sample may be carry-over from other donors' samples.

Here the CDR3 reads CASSFGPAGGSDTQYF. Here the CDR3 DNA reads TGCGCCAGCAGTTTCGGACCAGCGGGAGGCTCAGATACGCAGTATTTT. The J gene is TRBJ2-3, the V gene TRBV5-1; 9 positions agree with TRBD2. This CDR3 is built from 16 residues. Germline V lookup: CDR1 SGHRS, CDR2 YFSETQ. Trimming at V came to 5 bases and at J to 4 bases, leaving 11 bases not matched to a gene.